This T cell receptor beta chain was found in a study of T cell responses to AZD1222 COVID-19 vaccine. Study-wide results and caveats: Spike-specific TCR breadth and depth both grew after two AZD1222 doses.

Produced via immunoSEQ multiplex PCR; TCRdb's table is partial and in-frame only. The table shows around 70,000 clones, with about 88% occurring only once. The CDR3 is made up of 15 amino acids. Germline CDR1 and CDR2: MDHEN and SYDVKM. The ends were cut back, 5 bases at V and 4 bases at J, with 17 bases in the middle. On this clone: Its antigen remains unknown.

Sequencing was performed on peripheral blood, taken 28 days after the second dose of the MenACWY control vaccine. The source of this sequence is an adult who received the MenACWY meningococcal vaccine as a control. The V call is TRBV28, the J call TRBJ1-2; weak D call: TRBD1 (6 bases). The CDR3 DNA reads TGTGCCAGCAGTCGGGACACATCAGGGCGCTATGGCTACACCTTC. Amino acids: CASSRDTSGRYGYTF.